This TCR beta chain emerged from a study of spatial heterogeneity in lung cancer. Study-wide context: A module score for T cells, taken from matched bulk RNA-seq, correlated strongly with TCR transcript counts in tumor regions. Across the raw uncorrected reads, a unique TCR and UMI combination was observed, on average, more than ten times. Study-wide results and limits: Counts of expanded alpha and beta TCRs within tumors tracked the tumor nonsynonymous mutation count.

TCRdb itself ran the 5' RACE reads through MiXCR, one entry per CDR3 protein. The sample yields roughly 5,800 distinct CDR3 sequences, 12% to 15% seen once. Time point denoted: sample taken at primary tumor resection. The donors were 65 to 85 patients with non-small cell lung cancer that was early-stage and untreated. The authors sequenced whole RNA from tumor, nontumor lung or frozen PBMC without sorting. This clonotype showed up just once. Its antigen remains unidentified. The germline V gene encodes CDR1 SNHLY and CDR2 FYNNEI. With V trimmed by 6 bases and J by 6 bases, 7 bases remained unmatched. This CDR3 region has 14 residues.

The source of this sequence is a male donor with early-stage non-small cell lung cancer. Sequenced here: lung tumor tissue, sampled at surgery. The chain employs TRBV2 and TRBJ2-7; 11 bases are a match to TRBD2. The CDR3 region has the DNA TGTGCCAGCAGCGCGGGACTAGCGGATTGCGAGCAGTACTTC. It encodes CASSAGLADCEQYF.